The 18 T cell receptor beta chains in this list originate from one sample, sequenced in a study of T cell repertoires in cytomegalovirus infection. TCRdb ran MiXCR on the reads and lists one entry per CDR3 protein. The data contain 510,000 or so distinct CDR3 sequences, about 26% of them seen just once; the ten biggest clones take up approximately 13%. Sequencing was performed on PBMCs. These receptors were taken from a human donor in good health (CMV status not recorded). Some clones in this sample may be carry-over from other donors' samples.

This clonotype was found a few times. The J gene is TRBJ2-1, the V gene TRBV7-2, with 7 bases that match TRBD2. Trimming removed 8 bases from V and 8 bases from J; junction bases left unmatched: 12. Germline values: CDR1 SGHTA, CDR2 FQGNSA. The CDR3 covers 14 residues. CDR3 coding DNA: TGTGCCAGCGGGGGGGGAGGGCCGTCTCATGAGCAGTTCTTC. Encoded protein: CASGGGGPSHEQFF.

This clonotype occurred many times. The chain links TRBV11-2 to TRBJ2-2; 8 bases fit TRBD1. This CDR3 is built from 15 residues. Germline CDR1 is SGHAT and CDR2 is FQNNGV. Trimming at V came to 5 bases and at J to 3 bases, leaving 5 bases not matched to a gene. The CDR3 sequence: CASSPAGGDTGELFF. CDR3 bases: TGTGCCAGCAGCCCCGCAGGGGGCGACACCGGGGAGCTGTTTTTT.

This clonotype was detected many times. This chain links TRBV7-2 with TRBJ1-1; the match to TRBD1 covers 9 bases. J was trimmed by 6 bases and V by 3 bases; bases with no gene match: 2. Germline V gives CDR1 SGHTA, CDR2 FQGNSA. The CDR3 loop spans 13 amino acids. The CDR3 DNA reads TGTGCCAGCAGCTTCGACAGGGGGTCTGAAGCTTTCTTT. Protein product: CASSFDRGSEAFF.

The gene calls are TRBV7-2 and TRBJ2-7; TRBD2 agrees at 10 bases. This CDR3 spans 14 amino acids. In germline, CDR1 is SGHTA, CDR2 FQGNSA. V lost 7 bases, J lost 0 bases, and 3 bases stayed unmatched. CDR3 bases: TGTGCCAGCACGAGCGGGAGGGCCTCCTACGAGCAGTACTTC. It translates to CASTSGRASYEQYF. Using reference TRBV7-2 and TRBJ2-7 for the parts outside the CDR3, the full variable domain is GAGVSQSPSNKVTEKGKDVELRCDPISGHTALYWYRQSLGQGLEFLIYFQGNSAPDKSGLPSDRFSAERTGGSVSTLTIQRTQQEDSAVYLCASTSGRASYEQYFGPGTRLTVT.

The CDR3 sequence: CASSLPWESPLHF. CDR3 nucleotides: TGTGCCAGCAGCCTGCCGTGGGAATCACCCCTCCACTTT. The V call is TRBV11-2, the J call TRBJ1-6, with D unresolved. The CDR3 sequence is 13 residues long. Germline values: CDR1 SGHAT, CDR2 FQNNGV. V lost 5 bases, J lost 10 bases, and 12 bases lay in between.

This CDR3 reads CATSRDLTTGDEQFF. For the CDR3, the DNA is TGTGCCACCAGCAGAGATCTCACGACGGGCGATGAGCAGTTCTTC. The rearrangement joins TRBV15 to TRBJ2-1; D is undetermined. Germline lookup yields CDR1 LNHNV and CDR2 YYDKDF (reference sequence). The CDR3 runs to 15 residues. V shed 0 bases and J shed 8 bases, with 14 bases lying between them.

The gene calls are TRBV30 and TRBJ1-1; no firm D call. CDR3 length: 10 amino acids. Looked up from germline, CDR1 is GTSNPN and CDR2 is SVGIG (reference sequence). V was cut by 5 bases and J by 2 bases, with 3 bases left in between. The chain's CDR3 is CAWANTEAFF. CDR3 nucleotide sequence: TGTGCCTGGGCAAACACTGAAGCTTTCTTT.

This chain joins TRBV6-1 and TRBJ2-7; D gene ambiguous. Germline CDR1 MNHNS, CDR2 SASEGT. This CDR3 contains 14 residues. V was shortened by 1 base and J by 3 bases, with 10 bases between the two germline ends. CDR3 sequence (DNA): TGTGCCAGCAGTGAAGGAGGACCGAACTACGAGCAGTACGTC. It is translated as CASSEGGPNYEQYV.

This clonotype turned up a few times. The chain combines TRBV5-1 with TRBJ1-2, with TRBD1 identical over 9 bases. There are 15 residues in the CDR3. The V segment lost 4 bases and the J segment 6 bases; nucleotides outside the gene matches: 10. Germline CDR1 and CDR2: SGHRS and YFSETQ. The DNA for the CDR3 is TGCGCCAGCAGCATTCCGGGACAGGGAGGGGATGGCTACACCTTC. It yields the protein CASSIPGQGGDGYTF.

The rearrangement uses TRBV4-1 and TRBJ2-1; D ambiguous. The CDR3 sequence is 12 residues long. Germline V gene lookup returns CDR1 MGHRA and CDR2 YSYEKL. V was cut by 5 bases and J by 7 bases, with 9 bases left in between. The CDR3 reads CASSARANEQFF. As DNA, the CDR3 is TGCGCCAGCAGCGCCCGAGCGAATGAGCAGTTCTTC.

This clonotype occurred many times. CDR3 loop: CASSLGLNNEQFF. The CDR3 DNA follows: TGTGCCAGCAGCTTAGGACTAAACAATGAGCAGTTCTTC. This chain connects TRBV7-2 to TRBJ2-1; weak D call: TRBD2 (5 bases). V lost 1 base and J 5 bases, leaving 6 bases between the germline ends. The CDR3 spans 13 residues. Germline assignment: CDR1 SGHTA and CDR2 FQGNSA.

This clonotype was found many times. This chain uses TRBV5-4 with TRBJ2-7, with unresolved D. Germline CDR1 SGHNT, CDR2 YYREEE (reference sequence). The CDR3 spans 14 residues. Trimming removed 1 base at V and 2 bases at J, with 10 bases between. The CDR3 bases are TGTGCCAGCAGCTTGTCTGGGAACCCCTACGAGCAGTACTTC. This translates into CASSLSGNPYEQYF.

J is TRBJ2-3 and V is TRBV6-1; D gene unclear. The CDR3 consists of 14 residues. CDR1 and CDR2 (germline): MNHNS, SASEGT. Trimming removed 5 bases from V and 1 base from J, with 10 bases in between. The CDR3 sequence is CASSSSWRTDTQYF. The CDR3 nucleotides read TGTGCCAGCAGTAGCAGTTGGCGCACAGATACGCAGTATTTT.

The rearrangement joins TRBV10-3 to TRBJ2-1, with 13 bases aligning to TRBD2. V was pared by 3 bases and J by 9 bases, with 5 bases of the junction left unmatched. Germline CDR1 is ENHRY and CDR2 is SYGVKD. CDR3 length equals 15 residues. The CDR3 loop reads CAISEMTSGRLEQFF. The CDR3 region has the DNA TGTGCCATCAGTGAAATGACTAGCGGGAGGCTTGAGCAGTTCTTC.

This clonotype was found many times. The rearrangement uses TRBV7-9 and TRBJ2-3, with D hard to call. The CDR3 runs 11 residues. Trimming took 5 bases from V and 6 from J, leaving 6 bases between them. Germline CDR1 reads SEHNR; CDR2 reads FQNEAQ (reference sequence). The CDR3, as DNA: TGTGCCAGCAGCGATTCGGATACGCAGTATTTT. This sequence encodes CASSDSDTQYF.

This clonotype occurred many times. The chain uses TRBV7-2 and TRBJ1-1; D gene uncertain. Between the trimmed V and J ends, which lost 5 bases and 11 bases, there was a span of 15 bases. Looked up from germline, CDR1 is SGHTA and CDR2 is FQGNSA. The CDR3 length is 12 residues. The CDR3 DNA follows: TGTGCCAGCAGCGATGGACTTTTGAGGGCTTTCTTT. As protein: CASSDGLLRAFF.

This clonotype showed up just a few times. This chain connects TRBV7-2 to TRBJ2-3; D is uncertain. V lost 3 bases and J lost 0, with 7 bases in between. CDR1 is SGHTA and CDR2 is FQGNSA in the germline V gene. The CDR3 is 14 amino acids. CDR3 region: CASSLDVSTDTQYF. CDR3 DNA sequence: TGTGCCAGCAGCTTGGACGTTAGCACAGATACGCAGTATTTT.

This clonotype occurred a few times. The J gene is TRBJ2-1, the V gene TRBV12-3 or TRBV12-4, with D hard to call. The CDR3 spans 15 residues. V gave up 3 bases and J gave up 0 bases, with 9 bases separating them. CDR3: CASSFLQPSYNEQFF. The CDR3 DNA reads TGTGCCAGCAGTTTTCTTCAACCCTCCTACAATGAGCAGTTCTTC.